This TCR beta chain stems from a study of blood T cell repertoires in COVID-19. The overall study: Material from acute and convalescent COVID-19 was sourced from the United States, Italy and Spain.

This CDR3 spans 15 amino acids. CDR1 and CDR2 (germline): SNHLY, FYNNEI. J gave up 4 bases and V 8 bases, and 10 bases lay outside the gene matches. Sequencing used immunoSEQ multiplex PCR; TCRdb keeps in-frame clones, though not all of them. The sample records about 80,000 clones, approximately 80% being singletons. The sample consisted of peripheral blood. The V call is TRBV2, the J call TRBJ1-1, with TRBD1 matching over 10 bases. This clonotype was sampled from a man at least 80 years old with acute or convalescent COVID-19. This CDR3 is CASVGTGVEGTEAFF. CDR3 DNA sequence: TGTGCCAGCGTGGGGACAGGGGTAGAGGGCACTGAAGCTTTCTTT.